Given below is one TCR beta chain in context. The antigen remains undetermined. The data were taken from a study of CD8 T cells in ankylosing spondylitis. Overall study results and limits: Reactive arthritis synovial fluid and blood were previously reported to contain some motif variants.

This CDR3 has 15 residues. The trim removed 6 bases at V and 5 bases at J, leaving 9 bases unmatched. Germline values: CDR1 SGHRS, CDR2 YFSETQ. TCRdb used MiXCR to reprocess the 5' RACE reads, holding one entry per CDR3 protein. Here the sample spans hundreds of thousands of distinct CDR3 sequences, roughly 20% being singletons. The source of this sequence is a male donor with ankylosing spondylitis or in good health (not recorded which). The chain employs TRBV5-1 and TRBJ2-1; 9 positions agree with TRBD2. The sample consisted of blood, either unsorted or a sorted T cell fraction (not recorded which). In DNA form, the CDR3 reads TGCGCCAGCATCGCGGCGGGGGGGCTGAACAATGAGCAGTTCTTC. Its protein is CASIAAGGLNNEQFF. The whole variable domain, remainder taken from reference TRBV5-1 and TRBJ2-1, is KAGVTQTPRYLIKTRGQQVTLSCSPISGHRSVSWYQQTPGQGLQFLFEYFSETQRNKGNFPGRFSGRQFSNSRSEMNVSTLELGDSALYLCASIAAGGLNNEQFFGPGTRLTVL.